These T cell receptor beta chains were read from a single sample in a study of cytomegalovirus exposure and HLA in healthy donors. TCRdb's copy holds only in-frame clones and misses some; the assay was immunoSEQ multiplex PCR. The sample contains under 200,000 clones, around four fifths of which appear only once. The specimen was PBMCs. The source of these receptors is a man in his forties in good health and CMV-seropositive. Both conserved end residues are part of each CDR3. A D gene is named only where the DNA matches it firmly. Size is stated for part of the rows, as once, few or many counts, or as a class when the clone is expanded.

DNA: TGTGCCAGCAGTTTTCAGGCCCCCGGTAGCAATCAGCCCCAGCATTTT; CDR3: CASSFQAPGSNQPQHF; size: .; D: .; V: TRBV28; J: TRBJ1-5
DNA: TGCAGCGCTGGACTAGCGGGGTCGAACACCGGGGAGCTGTTTTTT; CDR3: CSAGLAGSNTGELFF; size: .; D: TRBD2; V: TRBV29-1; J: TRBJ2-2
DNA: TGTGCCAGCAGTTCCTCAGGACAGGGCCAAGAGACCCAGTACTTC; CDR3: CASSSSGQGQETQYF; size: .; D: TRBD1; V: TRBV28; J: TRBJ2-5
DNA: TGTGCCAGCATGGGCGTTTTAGGTTCACCCCTCCACTTT; CDR3: CASMGVLGSPLHF; size: few; D: .; V: TRBV6-1; J: TRBJ1-6
DNA: TGTGCCAGCGGACACGACTCCTACAATGAGCAGTTCTTC; CDR3: CASGHDSYNEQFF; size: .; D: .; V: TRBV21-1; J: TRBJ2-1
DNA: TGTGCCAGCAGCCCCTCGGCGGGAGGCACAGAGACCCAGTACTTC; CDR3: CASSPSAGGTETQYF; size: .; D: TRBD2; V: TRBV11-2; J: TRBJ2-5
DNA: TGCGCCAGCAGCTTGTCTCCAGGGGAAGGGGGCTACGAGCAGTACTTC; CDR3: CASSLSPGEGGYEQYF; size: .; D: .; V: TRBV5-1; J: TRBJ2-7
DNA: TGTGCCAGCAGCTTGGGGGGTATACTAGCGGGAGACGAGCAGTACTTC; CDR3: CASSLGGILAGDEQYF; size: .; D: TRBD2; V: TRBV5-4; J: TRBJ2-7
DNA: TGTGCCTCGAGTAGCCAGCGGGACTACAATGAGCAGTTCTTC; CDR3: CASSSQRDYNEQFF; size: .; D: TRBD2; V: TRBV27; J: TRBJ2-1
DNA: TGTGCCAGCAGAGTGGGAGGTAGCAATCAGCCCCAGCATTTT; CDR3: CASRVGGSNQPQHF; size: .; D: .; V: TRBV6-1; J: TRBJ1-5
DNA: TGTGCCACCTCCTATTTGGGGAGTAATGAGCAGTTCTTC; CDR3: CATSYLGSNEQFF; size: .; D: .; V: TRBV19; J: TRBJ2-1
DNA: TGTGCCAGCAGTGGGCCCGCCGGACAACAGTACTTC; CDR3: CASSGPAGQQYF; size: .; D: .; V: TRBV25-1; J: TRBJ2-7
DNA: TGTGCCAGCAGTGAGGGTAATGCGTATCAGGGCACAGATACGCAGTATTTT; CDR3: CASSEGNAYQGTDTQYF; size: .; D: .; V: TRBV6-1; J: TRBJ2-3
DNA: TGCGCCAGCAGATTCGAGGGGGCGTTAAACTATGGCTACACCTTC; CDR3: CASRFEGALNYGYTF; size: .; D: TRBD1; V: TRBV5-1; J: TRBJ1-2
DNA: TGTGCCACCAGCAGAGATCTAGGGGTTAAGGGCAATCAGCCCCAGCATTTT; CDR3: CATSRDLGVKGNQPQHF; size: once; D: .; V: TRBV15; J: TRBJ1-5
DNA: TGTGCCACCATGGACAGGGGGCGTACTGAAGCTTTCTTT; CDR3: CATMDRGRTEAFF; size: .; D: TRBD1; V: TRBV19; J: TRBJ1-1
DNA: TGTGCCAGTAGCCCCCCGACAGTTCAGCCCCAGCATTTT; CDR3: CASSPPTVQPQHF; size: once; D: .; V: TRBV19; J: TRBJ1-5
DNA: TGTGCCAGTTCCTACGGGTACGAGCAGTACTTC; CDR3: CASSYGYEQYF; size: .; D: .; V: TRBV27; J: TRBJ2-7
DNA: TGTGCCAGCAGTGTAACTAATCTGGGGACCCAGTACTTC; CDR3: CASSVTNLGTQYF; size: .; D: .; V: TRBV6-5; J: TRBJ2-5
DNA: TGCAGCGTTGAATGGGGACAGGGGAGGCAAGAGACCCAGTACTTC; CDR3: CSVEWGQGRQETQYF; size: .; D: TRBD1; V: TRBV29-1; J: TRBJ2-5
DNA: TGCGCCAGCAGCTCGACAGGAGCTAACTATGGCTACACCTTC; CDR3: CASSSTGANYGYTF; size: .; D: .; V: TRBV5-1; J: TRBJ1-2
DNA: TGTGCCAGCAGTGACAGCCGGACAGGGATCTTCTATGGCTACACCTTC; CDR3: CASSDSRTGIFYGYTF; size: .; D: TRBD1; V: TRBV25-1; J: TRBJ1-2
DNA: TGTGCCAGCAGCTTGCCCGGGACAGGGGTCGAAGCTTTCTTT; CDR3: CASSLPGTGVEAFF; size: .; D: TRBD1; V: TRBV5-6; J: TRBJ1-1
DNA: TGTGCCAGCAGCCACCGGACTAGCGGACCCTACGAGCAGTACTTC; CDR3: CASSHRTSGPYEQYF; size: .; D: TRBD2; V: TRBV7-2; J: TRBJ2-7
DNA: TGCAGCGTTGAAAAGGGATGGCGACAGGGGCGCTCCTACGAGCAGTACTTC; CDR3: CSVEKGWRQGRSYEQYF; size: .; D: TRBD1; V: TRBV29-1; J: TRBJ2-7
DNA: TGTGCCAGTAGTAGGAGGGGGGGAAACACTGAAGCTTTCTTT; CDR3: CASSRRGGNTEAFF; size: few; D: .; V: TRBV19; J: TRBJ1-1
DNA: TGCGCCAGCAGCTTGGGGGGGACAGGGGGACAAAACACTGAAGCTTTCTTT; CDR3: CASSLGGTGGQNTEAFF; size: .; D: TRBD1; V: TRBV5-1; J: TRBJ1-1
DNA: TGTGCCAGTAGAGGCCGGGATGAGCAGTTCTTC; CDR3: CASRGRDEQFF; size: .; D: .; V: TRBV19; J: TRBJ2-1
DNA: TGTGCCAGCTCACCAGACAAAAGCAATCAGCCCCAGCATTTT; CDR3: CASSPDKSNQPQHF; size: .; D: .; V: TRBV18; J: TRBJ1-5
DNA: TGCGCCAGCAGTGGGAGGATTTACAATGAGCAGTTCTTC; CDR3: CASSGRIYNEQFF; size: .; D: .; V: TRBV10-1; J: TRBJ2-1
DNA: TGTGCCAGCAGTTTAGTCGGGGAATGGTATGGCTACACCTTC; CDR3: CASSLVGEWYGYTF; size: .; D: .; V: TRBV28; J: TRBJ1-2
DNA: TGTGCCAGCAAGGCGGGTTCCGGGGGCTACGAGCAGTACTTC; CDR3: CASKAGSGGYEQYF; size: .; D: .; V: TRBV6-1; J: TRBJ2-7
DNA: TGTGCCAGCAGCTTACTCCAAGAGACCCAGTACTTC; CDR3: CASSLLQETQYF; size: .; D: .; V: TRBV7-9; J: TRBJ2-5
DNA: TGTGCCAGTACCCTAACAGGGCCCGGGGCCAACGTCCTGACTTTC; CDR3: CASTLTGPGANVLTF; size: .; D: .; V: TRBV19; J: TRBJ2-6
DNA: TGTGCCAGCAGTGTAAGACTAGCGCCGTACAATACTGTTGAGCAGTTCTTC; CDR3: CASSVRLAPYNTVEQFF; size: .; D: TRBD2; V: TRBV6-1; J: TRBJ2-1
DNA: TGTGCCAGCAGCAAACCCCGGGACAGCAAAATCGACAATGAGCAGTTCTTC; CDR3: CASSKPRDSKIDNEQFF; size: once; D: .; V: TRBV21-1; J: TRBJ2-1
DNA: TGTGCCAGCAGTGAAACCCAGGGCGCAAACACTGAAGCTTTCTTT; CDR3: CASSETQGANTEAFF; size: .; D: .; V: TRBV25-1; J: TRBJ1-1
DNA: TGTGCCAGCAGCTTAGTGGCAGGGGGGCCAGCTTTCTTT; CDR3: CASSLVAGGPAFF; size: once; D: TRBD1; V: TRBV7-7; J: TRBJ1-1
DNA: TGTGCCAGTAGTATCCGGCGGCGGGCTTTCTTT; CDR3: CASSIRRRAFF; size: few; D: .; V: TRBV19; J: TRBJ1-1